This TCR beta chain was retrieved from a study of technical replicates of blood from a few donors. The protocol was immunoSEQ multiplex PCR, while the TCRdb copy is restricted to in-frame clones and leaves out a portion. The profile shows 40,000 to 55,000 clones, around 96% of them singletons. V lost 4 bases and J lost 11, with 16 bases in between. The CDR3 totals 13 residues. Germline V gene lookup returns CDR1 MDHEN and CDR2 SYDVKM. The sequence was collected from a human donor in good health. The sample comprised T cells isolated from PBMCs. This chain joins TRBV28 and TRBJ2-3, with D perhaps matching TRBD2 (6 bases). DNA for the CDR3: TGTGCCAGCAGTTCAGGACGGGACTTGCTGCAGTATTTT. Its protein product is CASSSGRDLLQYF.